These T cell receptor beta chains were read from a single sample in a study of OX40 agonist ivuxolimab in advanced cancers. Only in-frame clones appear in the TCRdb table, and some are missing; sequencing was by immunoSEQ multiplex PCR. Of fewer than 85,000 clones in the sample, 80% to 85% are singletons; the top ten hold roughly 4.2%. The sample consisted of CD4+ or CD8+ T cells sorted from blood, taken in a trial of the OX40 agonist ivuxolimab. Receptors originate from an adult with an advanced solid tumor such as melanoma, head and neck, liver or kidney cancer. The CDR3 runs from the conserved cysteine through the conserved F or W. D genes are given only for firm matches. The size field is filled for only some rows; it gives once, few, many or a size class.

>TRBV5-5|TRBJ1-5|NA|14|NA
CASSFEGPIQPQHF
TGTGCCAGCAGCTTCGAGGGTCCGATTCAGCCCCAGCATTTT
>TRBV7-2|TRBJ2-1|NA|16|NA
CASSLVGGFSYNEQFF
TGTGCCAGCAGCTTAGTAGGGGGGTTCTCCTACAATGAGCAGTTCTTC
>TRBV2|TRBJ1-2|few|13|NA
CASSGQTRSGYTF
TGTGCCAGCAGTGGGCAGACGCGGAGTGGCTACACCTTC
>TRBV4-1|TRBJ2-1|NA|15|NA
CASSPLTQGRNEQFF
TGCGCCAGCAGCCCCCTGACCCAGGGGCGGAATGAGCAGTTCTTC
>TRBV6-1|TRBJ1-6|NA|15|NA
CASSPDGAYNSPLHF
TGTGCCAGCAGCCCCGACGGAGCCTATAATTCACCCCTCCACTTT
>TRBV7-8|TRBJ1-1|NA|18|NA
CASSAPPGTQISNTEAFF
TGTGCCAGCAGCGCCCCCCCCGGGACACAAATTTCGAACACTGAAGCTTTCTTT
>TRBV6-5|TRBJ1-1|NA|13|NA
CASSYSQNTEAFF
TGTGCCAGCAGTTACTCCCAGAACACTGAAGCTTTCTTT
>TRBV6-1|TRBJ2-6|NA|13|NA
CATRAVGANVLTF
TGTGCCACCAGGGCGGTTGGGGCCAACGTCCTGACTTTC
>TRBV19|TRBJ1-1|NA|16|NA
CASSGDRTSMNTEAFF
TGTGCCAGTAGTGGCGACAGAACCTCCATGAACACTGAAGCTTTCTTT
>TRBV7-3|TRBJ2-5|NA|13|NA
CASSRSGGETQYF
TGTGCCAGCAGCCGAAGTGGGGGGGAGACCCAGTACTTC
>TRBV6-4|TRBJ1-2|NA|14|TRBD1
CASSPTGAAYGYTF
TGTGCCAGCAGCCCGACAGGGGCGGCCTATGGCTACACCTTC
>TRBV11-2|TRBJ2-1|NA|15|TRBD1
CASSPTGGAGHEQFF
TGTGCCAGCAGCCCAACAGGGGGCGCGGGTCATGAGCAGTTCTTC
>TRBV25-1|TRBJ1-1|few|11|NA
CATQYGTEAFF
TGTGCCACCCAATATGGCACTGAAGCTTTCTTT
>TRBV18|TRBJ2-3|NA|14|NA
CASSPSPPTDTQYF
TGTGCCAGCTCACCGTCCCCACCCACAGATACGCAGTATTTT
>TRBV7-2|TRBJ2-1|NA|16|TRBD2
CASSLVASGGYNEQFF
TGTGCCAGCAGCTTAGTCGCTAGCGGGGGATACAATGAGCAGTTCTTC
>TRBV25-1|TRBJ2-1|NA|16|NA
CASSEYRGRSYNEQFF
TGTGCCAGCAGTGAATACAGGGGCCGGTCCTACAATGAGCAGTTCTTC
>TRBV18|TRBJ1-3|NA|17|TRBD1
CASSLILGQGAGNTIYF
TGTGCCAGCTCACTAATCCTCGGACAGGGGGCTGGAAACACCATATATTTT
>TRBV7-8|TRBJ1-2|NA|13|NA
CASSLGGGNGYTF
TGTGCCAGCAGCTTAGGGGGTGGAAATGGCTACACCTTC
>TRBV28|TRBJ1-2|NA|12|NA
CASSLTVGGYTF
TGTGCCAGCAGCCTTACGGTCGGTGGCTACACCTTC
>TRBV15|TRBJ1-2|NA|15|NA
CATSRLGGANYGYTF
TGTGCCACCAGCAGATTGGGAGGGGCCAACTATGGCTACACCTTC
>TRBV19|TRBJ1-1|NA|13|TRBD1
CASSEWTGSEAFF
TGTGCCAGTAGTGAGTGGACAGGGTCTGAAGCTTTCTTT
>TRBV7-9|TRBJ2-7|NA|15|TRBD1
CASSPGQGISYEQYF
TGTGCCAGCAGCCCAGGACAGGGAATCTCCTACGAGCAGTACTTC
>TRBV6-6|TRBJ2-3|NA|15|NA
CASSFTGSGTDTQYF
TGTGCCAGCAGTTTTACAGGGAGCGGCACAGATACGCAGTATTTT